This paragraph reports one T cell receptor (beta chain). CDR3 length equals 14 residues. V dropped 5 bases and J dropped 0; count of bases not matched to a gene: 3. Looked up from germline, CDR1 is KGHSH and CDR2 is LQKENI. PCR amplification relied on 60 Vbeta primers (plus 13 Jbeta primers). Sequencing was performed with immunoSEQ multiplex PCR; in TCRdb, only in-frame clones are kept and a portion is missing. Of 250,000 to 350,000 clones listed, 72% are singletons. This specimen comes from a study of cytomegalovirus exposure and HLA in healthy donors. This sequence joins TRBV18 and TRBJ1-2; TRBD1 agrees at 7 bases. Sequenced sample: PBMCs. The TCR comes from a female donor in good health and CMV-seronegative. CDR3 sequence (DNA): TGTGCCAGCTCAGCCGGGACAGCTAACTATGGCTACACCTTC. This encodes CASSAGTANYGYTF.